The 27 T cell receptor beta chains given below trace back to one sample, sequenced in a study of human T cells and chemical hapten exposure. In TCRdb, the RACE reads were re-called with MiXCR into one record per CDR3 protein. The sample shows over 65,000 distinct CDR3 sequences, around 10% of them seen only once. Indicated time point: patch test 3, about 24 weeks after DPC sensitization. Treatment reported: therapeutic diphenylcyclopropenone sensitization with weekly scalp DPC. The specimen comprised whole blood, sampled in connection with sensitization to the hapten diphenylcyclopropenone (DPC). The receptor set was obtained from a woman in her 50s with alopecia areata. Some clones in this sample may be carry-over from other donors' samples.

To note about this clonotype: A much larger clone lies a single base off, so this may be a read error. V usage is TRBV10-1 and J usage is TRBJ1-1, with D possibly being TRBD1 (6 bases). The CDR3 totals 14 residues. In germline, CDR1 is WNHNN, CDR2 SYGVQD (reference sequence). The V end lost 4 bases, the J end lost 4 bases, and 13 bases lay between the germline ends. The CDR3 here is CASSADRLSTEAFF. CDR3 nucleotides: TGCGCCAGCAGTGCTGACAGGTTGAGCACTGAAGCTTTCTTT.

The chain carries TRBV18 and TRBJ2-1, with 9 bases that match TRBD2. This CDR3 has 19 amino acids. Germline CDR1 and CDR2: KGHSH and LQKENI. Trimming took 2 bases from V and 2 from J; bases not matched to a gene: 13. CDR3 coding DNA: TGTGCCAGCTCACCAAAATCCCCGGCTAGCGGGATTACCTACAATGAGCAGTTCTTC. It encodes CASSPKSPASGITYNEQFF. Full variable domain (outside the CDR3, taken from reference TRBV18 and TRBJ2-1): NAGVMQNPRHLVRRRGQEARLRCSPMKGHSHVYWYRQLPEEGLKFMVYLQKENIIDESGMPKERFSAEFPKEGPSILRIQQVVRGDSAAYFCASSPKSPASGITYNEQFFGPGTRLTVL.

The chain joins TRBV2 to TRBJ2-5; 10 nucleotides match TRBD1. CDR1 and CDR2 from the germline V gene are SNHLY and FYNNEI. The junction had 3 bases not matched to a gene; V was cut back by 6 bases and J by 5 bases. The CDR3 spans 13 residues. This chain's CDR3 is CASSGTGEETQYF. In DNA form, the CDR3 reads TGTGCCAGCAGCGGGACAGGGGAGGAGACCCAGTACTTC.

This clonotype was counted a few times. The chain is built from TRBV25-1 and TRBJ2-5; 8 bases align to TRBD1. The CDR3 length is 14 residues. CDR1 MGHDK and CDR2 SYGVNS come from the germline V gene. V was clipped by 11 bases and J by 5 bases; unmatched bases: 13. The CDR3 bases are TGTGCCTCCTCCCTAGGACAGGGCGAGGAGACCCAGTACTTC. This codes for CASSLGQGEETQYF.

The J gene is TRBJ1-2, the V gene TRBV19; unclear D gene. Trimming cost V 0 bases and J 0 bases, with 11 bases left between them. The CDR3 is 16 amino acids. The germline V gene encodes CDR1 LNHDA and CDR2 SQIVND (reference sequence). The CDR3 DNA follows: TGTGCCAGTAGTATAGACTCCCTTCGCCCTAACTATGGCTACACCTTC. Translation: CASSIDSLRPNYGYTF.

In this sample, this clonotype turned up many times. The chain uses TRBV5-4 and TRBJ2-1; 13 bases align to TRBD2. This CDR3 spans 16 amino acids. V was clipped by 7 bases and J by 9 bases; unmatched bases: 13. CDR1 and CDR2 (germline): SGHNT, YYREEE (reference sequence). DNA for the CDR3: TGTGCCAGCGGCAAGGGAGGACTAGCGGGAGAGGGTGAGCAGTTCTTC. This sequence encodes CASGKGGLAGEGEQFF.

J is TRBJ2-7 and V is TRBV6-5; D is uncertain. CDR3 length: 18 amino acids. V was pared by 0 bases and J by 9 bases, with 27 bases between. Germline V gene data show CDR1 as MNHEY and CDR2 as SVGAGI. The CDR3 DNA follows: TGTGCCAGCAGTTACTCGAAATTTATTGGAGTTTTCCTACGAGGGCAGTACTTC. This sequence encodes CASSYSKFIGVFLRGQYF.

Of note for this clonotype: A read error is possible here, since a much larger clone lies one base away. The chain joins TRBV6-5 to TRBJ1-3, with D uncertain. The CDR3 sequence is 14 residues long. Germline V gene lookup returns CDR1 MNHEY and CDR2 SVGAGI. V lost 8 bases and J 4 bases, leaving 15 bases between the germline ends. CDR3 DNA sequence: TGTGCCAGCGGGAAGGTAATACGCGGAAACACCATATATTTT. Translation: CASGKVIRGNTIYF.

As concerns this clonotype: The junction and the germline gene differ at one end; a read error may be behind it. The V and J genes are TRBV20-1 and TRBJ1-2; no clear D. CDR3 length: 13 amino acids. Germline CDR1 reads DFQATT; CDR2 reads SNEGSKA (reference sequence). This CDR3 reads CSARASSGYGYTF. The CDR3 DNA reads as TGCAGTGCGAGAGCCTCGAGCGGCTATGGCTACACCTTC.

This clonotype has at least ten counts. This chain connects TRBV7-2 to TRBJ2-1; TRBD2 is a possible D gene (7 bases). V lost 4 bases and J 7 bases, leaving 20 bases between the germline ends. The CDR3 extends over 16 amino acids. Germline V gene lookup returns CDR1 SGHTA and CDR2 FQGNSA. Written as DNA, the CDR3 is TGTGCCAGCAGCTCCCCGGGGGGCCTCCCGGTAAATGAGCAGTTCTTC. It is translated as CASSSPGGLPVNEQFF.

This clonotype appeared many times. The chain carries TRBV3-1 and TRBJ2-1; possible D gene TRBD2, 6 bases. V lost 8 bases and J lost 0, with 8 bases in between. The germline gives CDR1 LGHDT, CDR2 YNNKEL (reference sequence). This CDR3 has 13 amino acids. CDR3 nucleotides: TGTGCCAGCTCCGGGAGCTCCTACAATGAGCAGTTCTTC. It is translated as CASSGSSYNEQFF.

In its sample, this clonotype was seen many times. The chain carries TRBV7-9 and TRBJ2-6, with 8 bases matching TRBD1. Germline V lookup: CDR1 SEHNR, CDR2 FQNEAQ (reference sequence). The V segment lost 8 bases and the J segment 2 bases; nucleotides outside the gene matches: 5. The CDR3 spans 15 residues. The CDR3, as DNA: TGTGCCAGCTCCCCAGGGGGCGCTGGGGCCAACGTCCTGACTTTC. Amino acid sequence: CASSPGGAGANVLTF.

This clonotype has a count of ten or more. The V call is TRBV28, the J call TRBJ2-1; the D gene is possibly TRBD2 (5 bases). The length of the CDR3 is 16 residues. V lost 6 bases and J 6 bases, leaving 21 bases between the germline ends. Germline assignment: CDR1 MDHEN and CDR2 SYDVKM. This chain's CDR3 is CASSILRGSGRNEQFF. In DNA, the CDR3 is TGTGCCAGCAGCATACTCCGGGGAAGCGGCCGCAATGAGCAGTTCTTC.

At least ten counts were recorded for this clonotype. The chain combines TRBV5-8 with TRBJ2-5; D is perhaps TRBD1 (6 bases). Germline V gives CDR1 SGHTS, CDR2 YDEGEE. This CDR3 contains 16 residues. Trimming pared 3 bases from V and 4 bases from J, leaving 19 bases between. The CDR3 nucleotides are TGTGCCAGCAGCTACACCTACAGGGACCAAAGAGAGACCCAGTACTTC. It is translated as CASSYTYRDQRETQYF.

There are a few counts of this clonotype. The chain is built from TRBV28 and TRBJ1-2; unclear D gene. The germline CDR1 and CDR2 sequences are MDHEN and SYDVKM. Trimming shortened V by 2 bases and J by 4 bases, and 11 bases separated the two germline ends. There are 14 residues in the CDR3. This CDR3 is CASSLGNSLYGYTF. CDR3 nucleotide sequence: TGTGCCAGCAGTTTAGGAAACAGCCTCTATGGCTACACCTTC.

This chain joins TRBV20-1 and TRBJ2-3; no reliable D call. V shed 3 bases and J shed 6 bases, with 13 bases lying between them. The V gene's germline CDR1 is DFQATT and CDR2 SNEGSKA (reference sequence). The CDR3 extends over 13 amino acids. CDR3 sequence (DNA): TGCAGTGCTAGTTACCCCCCGTCGGATACGCAGTATTTT. Its translation is CSASYPPSDTQYF.

This chain links TRBV28 with TRBJ2-3; D is perhaps TRBD2 (6 bases). The CDR3 has 15 amino acids. V was clipped by 7 bases and J by 2 bases, with 16 bases between them. Germline V CDR1 and CDR2: MDHEN, SYDVKM. CDR3 in DNA: TGTGCCAGCATCCCCTTGGGGGGATACACAGATACGCAGTATTTT. As protein: CASIPLGGYTDTQYF.

This clonotype appeared a few times. The rearrangement uses TRBV28 and TRBJ2-7; maybe TRBD2 (6 bases). Trimming took 6 bases from V and 6 from J, leaving 15 bases between them. The CDR3 is 13 amino acids. Germline V lookup: CDR1 MDHEN, CDR2 SYDVKM. The CDR3 protein is CASSPPPGAEQYF. The CDR3, as DNA: TGTGCCAGCAGCCCGCCGCCGGGAGCCGAGCAGTACTTC.

This clonotype was observed at least ten times. The CDR3 region has the DNA TGTGCCAGCAGCTTGGATCCGGGGTCTTCACCCCTCCACTTT. It specifies CASSLDPGSSPLHF. This chain links TRBV7-9 with TRBJ1-6; D is unclear. With 3 bases removed from V and 9 bases from J, the gap between germline ends came to 12 bases. The CDR3 is made up of 14 amino acids. Germline values: CDR1 SEHNR, CDR2 FQNEAQ (reference sequence).

The gene calls are TRBV12-3 or TRBV12-4 and TRBJ2-7, with D perhaps TRBD1 (6 bases). Trimming cost V 2 bases and J 2 bases, with 13 bases left between them. CDR3 length: 15 residues. CDR3 sequence reads: CASSLRPTGPYEQYF. The CDR3 DNA follows: TGTGCCAGCAGTTTAAGGCCCACAGGGCCCTACGAGCAGTACTTC.

This clonotype was found a few times. The chain links TRBV6-2 or TRBV6-3 to TRBJ1-6; perhaps TRBD1 as D (5 bases). The CDR3 is made up of 19 amino acids. Trimming pared 0 bases from V and 0 bases from J, leaving 15 bases between. From germline, CDR1 is MNHEY and CDR2 SVGEGT. In nucleotides, the CDR3 is TGTGCCAGCAGTTACTCGTCCCGGGACGGGAGCTCCTATAATTCACCCCTCCACTTT. Its protein product is CASSYSSRDGSSYNSPLHF.

This clonotype was detected many times. V gene TRBV20-1 combines with J gene TRBJ1-2; TRBD1 is a possible D gene (5 bases). CDR1 and CDR2 from the germline V gene are DFQATT and SNEGSKA (reference sequence). The CDR3 runs 13 residues. V was trimmed by 1 base and J by 4 bases, leaving 10 bases between them. DNA for the CDR3: TGCAGTGCTAGAGGGGGGGTCCCCTATGGCTACACCTTC. Its translation: CSARGGVPYGYTF.

This clonotype was detected a few times. The chain couples TRBV29-1 to TRBJ1-1; 7 nucleotides align to TRBD1. Germline V gives CDR1 SQVTM, CDR2 ANQGSEA. V shed 6 bases, J shed 4 bases, and the junction held 8 bases outside the gene matches. This CDR3 contains 13 residues. The CDR3 bases are TGCAGCGTCTGGACAGGACTAGGCACTGAAGCTTTCTTT. Translating gives CSVWTGLGTEAFF.

The chain couples TRBV6-6 to TRBJ1-1, with a weak D call TRBD1 (5 bases). Per the germline V gene, CDR1 is MNHNY and CDR2 is SVGAGI (reference sequence). V lost 8 bases and J 4 bases, leaving 20 bases between the germline ends. This CDR3 has 15 amino acids. CDR3 protein: CASLDGTGGGTEAFF. CDR3 in DNA: TGTGCCAGCCTGGACGGTACAGGAGGTGGCACTGAAGCTTTCTTT.

There are many counts of this clonotype. The chain combines TRBV20-1 with TRBJ1-5; D possibly corresponds to TRBD1 (6 bases). CDR1 and CDR2 from the germline V gene are DFQATT and SNEGSKA (reference sequence). Trimming cost V 3 bases and J 6 bases, with 9 bases left between them. The CDR3 spans 12 residues. CDR3 loop: CSASGGAQPQHF. CDR3 DNA sequence: TGCAGTGCTAGCGGGGGGGCTCAGCCCCAGCATTTT.

This clonotype was counted between two and nine times. The chain recombines TRBV7-8 with TRBJ2-7; D is ambiguous. V shed 5 bases and J shed 1 base, with 12 bases lying between them. The CDR3 length is 14 residues. Germline values: CDR1 SGHVS, CDR2 FQNEAQ. CDR3 in DNA: TGTGCCAGCAGCCTACGGCCCAGGTCCTACGAGCAGTACTTC. Translated, it gives CASSLRPRSYEQYF.

This clonotype was seen a handful of times. The rearrangement links TRBV29-1 to TRBJ2-3; D perhaps matches TRBD2 (5 bases). Trimming cost V 1 base and J 2 bases, with 13 bases left between them. Germline V CDR1 and CDR2: SQVTM, ANQGSEA. CDR3 length: 15 amino acids. For the CDR3, the DNA is TGCAGCGTTGAAGGACGGAGGCTAGCCACAGATACGCAGTATTTT. This encodes CSVEGRRLATDTQYF.